Below are 9 T cell receptor beta chains sequenced from a single sample in a study of cytomegalovirus exposure and HLA in healthy donors. Here immunoSEQ multiplex PCR was the method, and the copy in TCRdb shows in-frame clones only, minus some. The data show about 53,000 clones, with about 91% seen just once and over 1.1% held by the top ten. Sequenced input: PBMCs. The receptors come from a man aged 18 to 29 in good health and CMV-seronegative.

V is TRBV28 and J is TRBJ1-4; TRBD1 agrees at 12 bases. This CDR3 has 18 amino acids. The V gene end was trimmed by 3 bases and the J gene end by 7 bases; junction bases not matched to a gene: 12. Germline CDR1 reads MDHEN; CDR2 reads SYDVKM. CDR3 residues: CASSFPRDRGREFEKLFF. The DNA of the CDR3 is TGTGCCAGCAGTTTCCCTAGGGACAGGGGGCGCGAGTTTGAAAAACTGTTTTTT.

In this sample, this clone turned up once. This sequence joins TRBV15 and TRBJ2-7, with D possibly TRBD2 on 6 matching bases. The CDR3 runs to 15 residues. The V end lost 1 base, the J end lost 5 bases, and 15 bases lay between the germline ends. The V gene's germline CDR1 is LNHNV and CDR2 YYDKDF (reference sequence). The CDR3 DNA sequence: TGTGCCACCAGCAGAGCGGGGGATCTCGTAGACGAGCAGTACTTC. Protein: CATSRAGDLVDEQYF.

The rearrangement links TRBV19 to TRBJ2-3; 8 nucleotides align to TRBD2. With V trimmed by 8 bases and J by 5 bases, 9 bases remained unmatched. The CDR3 loop spans 14 amino acids. Germline V lookup: CDR1 LNHDA, CDR2 SQIVND (reference sequence). CDR3 bases: TGTGCCAGTTCAAGCGGGAGAGGAGGAGATACGCAGTATTTT. It encodes CASSSGRGGDTQYF.

This chain uses TRBV11-3 with TRBJ2-3, with D possibly being TRBD2 (6 bases). The V gene's germline CDR1 is SGHNT and CDR2 YENEEA. The CDR3 is 12 amino acids. Trimming cost V 8 bases and J 3 bases, with 9 bases left between them. The CDR3 here is CASVGRTDTQYF. In nucleotides, the CDR3 is TGTGCCAGCGTTGGGAGGACAGATACGCAGTATTTT. The variable domain in full, completed from reference TRBV11-3 and TRBJ2-3, reads EAGVVQSPRYKIIEKKQPVAFWCNPISGHNTLYWYLQNLGQGPELLIRYENEEAVDDSQLPKDRFSAERLKGVDSTLKIQPAELGDSAVYLCASVGRTDTQYFGPGTRLTVL.

The gene calls are TRBV7-4 and TRBJ1-5; TRBD1 might be the D (6 bases). V shed 1 base and J shed 7 bases, with 8 bases lying between them. CDR1 is SGHVT, CDR2 SQSDAQ, per germline. The length of the CDR3 is 13 residues. The chain's CDR3 is CASSLGGQQPQHF. The CDR3, as DNA: TGTGCCAGCAGCTTAGGGGGGCAACAGCCCCAGCATTTT.

The V and J genes are TRBV5-1 and TRBJ2-1; the match to TRBD2 covers 8 bases. Per the germline V gene, CDR1 is SGHRS and CDR2 is YFSETQ. The ends lost 5 bases at V and 2 bases at J; junction bases unmatched: 6. The CDR3 is made up of 15 amino acids. CDR3 amino acids: CASSREGLAYNEQFF. CDR3 in DNA: TGCGCCAGCAGTCGAGAGGGACTAGCCTACAATGAGCAGTTCTTC.

This sequence joins TRBV30 and TRBJ1-1; D gene ambiguous. Deletions cut 0 bases from V and 1 base from J, with 15 bases between. CDR1 GTSNPN and CDR2 SVGIG come from the germline V gene (reference sequence). The CDR3 consists of 16 residues. The CDR3 nucleotides are TGTGCCTGGAGTGTACAGTATTGGGGAGGGAACACTGAAGCTTTCTTT. It codes for CAWSVQYWGGNTEAFF.

The chain links TRBV9 to TRBJ1-4, with 7 positions matching TRBD1. Germline V CDR1 and CDR2: SGDLS, YYNGEE. The CDR3 has 15 amino acids. With V trimmed by 4 bases and J by 7 bases, 10 bases remained unmatched. The CDR3 region has the DNA TGTGCCAGCAGCACCCGACAGGGCGAGGGTGAAAAACTGTTTTTT. This translates into CASSTRQGEGEKLFF.

This clone was counted a single time. The chain carries TRBV9 and TRBJ2-1; 9 positions match TRBD2. Unmatched junction bases numbered 5, after V lost 0 bases and J lost 4 bases. The germline V gene has CDR1 SGDLS and CDR2 YYNGEE. The CDR3 is 16 residues long. The CDR3 region is CASSVDLAGVYNEQFF. In nucleotides, the CDR3 is TGTGCCAGCAGCGTAGACTTAGCGGGAGTATACAATGAGCAGTTCTTC.